This TCR beta chain was sequenced in a study of tumor and adjacent non-tumor tissue in lung cancer. No cell sorting was done before RNA was extracted from the tissue. More than 3 cm separated this lung sample from the edge of the tumor. The library came from three nested PCR rounds adapted from ARM-PCR protocols. TCRdb reanalysed the multiplex PCR reads using MiXCR and keeps one entry per CDR3 protein. Among approximately 100,000 distinct CDR3 sequences listed, 60% to 65% were seen once. Trimming stripped 3 bases from V and 16 bases from J, with 18 bases between. The CDR3 spans 13 residues. Germline CDR1 MNHNS, CDR2 SASEGT.

The receptor was isolated from a man aged 60-69 years with non-small cell lung cancer. The specimen was distant non-tumor lung tissue. The chain combines TRBV6-1 with TRBJ1-4; the D is unclear. CDR3 protein: CASSDDNRRMQFF. The CDR3, as DNA: TGTGCCAGCAGTGACGACAATCGAAGGATGCAGTTTTTT.